Presented here are 29 T cell receptor beta chains from one specimen sequenced in a study of shared clonotypes between healthy human individuals. Naivety among CD8 cells was defined by CD45RO negativity and positive CCR7 selection, thereby excluding terminally differentiated effector memory CD45RA+ cells. The assay was immunoSEQ multiplex PCR, and TCRdb's table has in-frame clones only and misses some. The sample lists some 580,000 clones; more than 95% were seen once. The specimen sequenced was naive CD8+ T cells sorted from blood. The receptors shown here come from a young man in good health.

CDR3 sequence (DNA): TGTGCCAGCAGCTTGGGATTCCGGGGAGTAACTGAAGCTTTCTTT. Protein: CASSLGFRGVTEAFF. The chain carries TRBV5-6 and TRBJ1-1; the D is unclear. Trimming removed 0 bases from V and 5 bases from J, with 14 bases in between. The CDR3 covers 15 residues. Germline V gene sequence: CDR1 SGHDT, CDR2 YYEEEE.

The V call is TRBV7-8, the J call TRBJ2-7, with D tentatively TRBD1 (6 bases). The CDR3 sequence is 16 residues long. V was shortened by 2 bases and J by 1 base, with 15 bases between the two germline ends. Germline-derived CDR1 and CDR2 are SGHVS and FQNEAQ. CDR3 residues: CASSLKSWGQSYEQYF. The DNA of the CDR3 is TGTGCCAGCAGCTTAAAAAGTTGGGGACAATCCTACGAGCAGTACTTC. Based on the CDR3 plus reference TRBV7-8 and TRBJ2-7, the full variable domain is GAGVSQSPRYKVAKRGQDVALRCDPISGHVSLFWYQQALGQGPEFLTYFQNEAQLDKSGLPSDRFFAERPEGSVSTLKIQRTQQEDSAVYLCASSLKSWGQSYEQYFGPGTRLTVT.

The chain is built from TRBV5-5 and TRBJ2-6, with 7 bases that match TRBD1. Germline V gives CDR1 SGHKS, CDR2 YYEKEE (reference sequence). The CDR3 consists of 16 residues. The V gene end was trimmed by 4 bases and the J gene end by 0 bases; junction bases not matched to a gene: 4. The CDR3 reads CASSRTGSSGANVLTF. CDR3 DNA sequence: TGTGCCAGCAGCCGGACAGGCTCCTCTGGGGCCAACGTCCTGACTTTC.

The chain links TRBV30 to TRBJ2-7, with D possibly TRBD2 on 5 matching bases. The CDR3 consists of 17 residues. CDR1 is GTSNPN, CDR2 SVGIG, per germline (reference sequence). Trimming took off 0 bases at V and 0 bases at J, with 18 bases between the two ends. This chain's CDR3 is CAWSVTARGPLSYEQYF. CDR3 coding DNA: TGTGCCTGGAGTGTAACCGCTCGAGGGCCACTCTCCTACGAGCAGTACTTC.

In regard to this clone: The identical CDR3 is also encoded by other nucleotide sequences in the sample. This chain links TRBV5-1 with TRBJ2-7; D not resolved. V was trimmed by 3 bases and J by 0 bases, leaving 7 bases between them. The CDR3 has 13 residues. The germline gives CDR1 SGHRS, CDR2 YFSETQ. CDR3 DNA sequence: TGCGCCAGCAGCTCAGAGAGCTCCTACGAGCAGTACTTC. Amino acid sequence: CASSSESSYEQYF.

The chain employs TRBV6-4 and TRBJ2-3, with 9 bases that match TRBD2. Germline V gene sequence: CDR1 MRHNA, CDR2 SNTAGT. This CDR3 has 17 amino acids. The J segment lost 2 bases and the V segment lost 6 bases, leaving 12 bases of the junction unmatched. CDR3 coding DNA: TGTGCCAGCAGAGAGCCTCAACTAGCGGGTCACACAGATACGCAGTATTTT. The encoded protein is CASREPQLAGHTDTQYF.

CDR3 DNA sequence: TGTGCCAGCAGCTTAAATTTGGGAGGCAATCAGCCCCAGCATTTT. Its protein product is CASSLNLGGNQPQHF. This rearrangement joins TRBV7-9 to TRBJ1-5; D uncertain. The CDR3 sequence is 15 residues long. Germline V gives CDR1 SEHNR, CDR2 FQNEAQ (reference sequence). V shed 2 bases and J shed 2 bases, with 10 bases lying between them.

The chain combines TRBV9 with TRBJ2-3, with D perhaps matching TRBD2 (5 bases). V was cut by 6 bases and J by 0 bases, with 11 bases left in between. The CDR3 is 14 amino acids. Looked up from germline, CDR1 is SGDLS and CDR2 is YYNGEE. The CDR3 nucleotides are TGTGCCAGCATGAGTGGCGGGAGCACAGATACGCAGTATTTT. Translated, it gives CASMSGGSTDTQYF.

This sequence joins TRBV4-3 and TRBJ2-3; no clear D gene. Germline CDR1 and CDR2: LGHNA and YSLEER. The CDR3 runs 16 residues. The V end was cut by 2 bases, the J end by 3 bases, with 15 bases between. As DNA, the CDR3 is TGCGCCAGCAGCCAAAGTCCAGTCCAAACTACAGATACGCAGTATTTT. It codes for CASSQSPVQTTDTQYF.

The chain employs TRBV27 and TRBJ1-1; 7 bases are a match to TRBD1. The length of the CDR3 is 17 residues. Losses at the gene ends were 4 bases for V and 0 bases for J; bases not matched to a gene: 11. CDR1 is MNHEY and CDR2 is SMNVEV in the germline V gene (reference sequence). This CDR3 reads CASSYRTGRGMNTEAFF. The CDR3 DNA reads TGTGCCAGCAGTTACCGGACAGGAAGGGGGATGAACACTGAAGCTTTCTTT.

V usage is TRBV6-5 and J usage is TRBJ2-1; 7 bases align to TRBD2. In germline, CDR1 is MNHEY, CDR2 SVGAGI. The CDR3 covers 14 residues. The ends lost 3 bases at V and 9 bases at J; junction bases unmatched: 8. The CDR3 DNA is TGTGCCAGCAGTTATGTGGCGGGAGCTCTTGAGCAGTTCTTC. Encoded protein: CASSYVAGALEQFF.

This sequence joins TRBV7-9 and TRBJ2-1; 9 bases fit TRBD2. Losses at the gene ends were 7 bases for V and 4 bases for J; bases not matched to a gene: 11. This CDR3 comprises 16 residues. Looked up from germline, CDR1 is SEHNR and CDR2 is FQNEAQ (reference sequence). The CDR3 region is CASTPIRTSVYNEQFF. The CDR3 DNA sequence: TGTGCCAGCACGCCAATCAGGACTAGCGTGTACAATGAGCAGTTCTTC.

This clone has a single count. Germline is not matched at one junction end, which may reflect a read error. The chain couples TRBV19 to TRBJ2-2, with TRBD2 identical over 10 bases. This CDR3 is built from 17 residues. Germline V CDR1 and CDR2: LNHDA, SQIVND (reference sequence). The CDR3 nucleotides read TGTGCCAGTAGTCCGTCCCTAGCGGGAGCGAATACCGGGGAGCTGTTTTTT. This gives the protein CASSPSLAGANTGELFF.

V is TRBV11-2 and J is TRBJ1-3; no definite D call. Germline-derived CDR1 and CDR2 are SGHAT and FQNNGV. The ends were cut back, 1 base at V and 0 bases at J, with 10 bases in the middle. The CDR3 is made up of 16 amino acids. The CDR3 loop is CASSLVGRSSGNTIYF. The CDR3, as DNA: TGTGCCAGCAGCTTAGTGGGCCGCTCCTCTGGAAACACCATATATTTT.

In its sample, this clone was seen once. The same CDR3 arises from other DNA sequences in this sample as well. The chain has TRBV6-1 and TRBJ1-2; unclear D gene. The length of the CDR3 is 13 residues. Trimming took 2 bases from V and 1 from J, leaving 5 bases between them. Germline-derived CDR1 and CDR2 are MNHNS and SASEGT. CDR3 sequence reads: CASSETGNYGYTF. The CDR3 coding sequence is TGTGCCAGCAGTGAAACCGGTAACTATGGCTACACCTTC.

V is TRBV9 and J is TRBJ2-1; the D gene is possibly TRBD1 (6 bases). V was cut by 1 base and J by 8 bases, with 10 bases left in between. Per the germline V gene, CDR1 is SGDLS and CDR2 is YYNGEE. The CDR3 contains 13 residues. CDR3 nucleotides: TGTGCCAGCAGCGTAACAGGGTGGGATGAGCAGTTCTTC. It translates to CASSVTGWDEQFF.

The V call is TRBV25-1, the J call TRBJ1-2, with 9 bases identical to TRBD1. Germline V gene data show CDR1 as MGHDK and CDR2 as SYGVNS. The CDR3 length is 15 residues. V dropped 1 base and J dropped 3; count of bases not matched to a gene: 3. This CDR3 reads CASSESGQGHYGYTF. As DNA, the CDR3 is TGTGCCAGCAGTGAATCCGGACAGGGGCACTATGGCTACACCTTC.

The gene calls are TRBV6-5 and TRBJ2-3; D unclear. Germline CDR1 is MNHEY and CDR2 is SVGAGI. V lost 6 bases, J lost 2 bases, and 9 bases lay in between. The CDR3 totals 13 residues. The CDR3 DNA follows: TGTGCCAGCAGCTTCCGGTCCACAGATACGCAGTATTTT. This translates into CASSFRSTDTQYF.

This rearrangement joins TRBV5-6 to TRBJ1-2, with D uncertain. With 2 bases removed from V and 4 bases from J, the gap between germline ends came to 9 bases. Germline V CDR1 and CDR2: SGHDT, YYEEEE. The CDR3 has 13 amino acids. The CDR3 sequence: CASSFPRGYGYTF. In nucleotides, the CDR3 is TGTGCCAGCAGCTTCCCCCGGGGCTATGGCTACACCTTC.

V usage is TRBV27 and J usage is TRBJ1-2; 8 bases map to TRBD1. CDR3 length: 12 amino acids. Germline V lookup: CDR1 MNHEY, CDR2 SMNVEV (reference sequence). Trimming cost V 8 bases and J 5 bases; bases outside gene matches: 4. The CDR3 protein is CASGTGLYGYTF. CDR3 DNA sequence: TGTGCCAGCGGGACAGGACTTTATGGCTACACCTTC.

The V and J genes are TRBV5-1 and TRBJ1-1; D gene uncertain. The ends were cut back, 0 bases at V and 1 base at J, with 7 bases in the middle. Germline assignment: CDR1 SGHRS and CDR2 YFSETQ. The CDR3 extends over 14 amino acids. The CDR3 reads CASSLEVRNTEAFF. The CDR3 coding sequence is TGCGCCAGCAGCTTGGAGGTGCGGAACACTGAAGCTTTCTTT.

This chain connects TRBV9 to TRBJ2-3, with TRBD1 matching over 11 bases. The trim removed 0 bases at V and 6 bases at J, leaving 9 bases unmatched. CDR1 is SGDLS and CDR2 is YYNGEE in the germline V gene. This CDR3 region has 17 residues. The CDR3 DNA reads as TGTGCCAGCAGCGTAGCGTTGCGGGACAGGGGGGCTGATACGCAGTATTTT. Protein sequence: CASSVALRDRGADTQYF.

V and J are TRBV7-9 and TRBJ2-5; no definite D call. Trimming took off 1 base at V and 1 base at J, with 10 bases between the two ends. The CDR3 has 15 amino acids. Germline-derived CDR1 and CDR2 are SEHNR and FQNEAQ (reference sequence). In DNA form, the CDR3 reads TGTGCCAGCAGCTTAGTTTCTTCCTCCCAAGAGACCCAGTACTTC. Protein product: CASSLVSSSQETQYF. The full variable domain, in which reference TRBV7-9 and TRBJ2-5 provide the parts outside the CDR3, is DTGVSQNPRHKITKRGQNVTFRCDPISEHNRLYWYRQTLGQGPEFLTYFQNEAQLEKSRLLSDRFSAERPKGSFSTLEIQRTEQGDSAMYLCASSLVSSSQETQYFGPGTRLLVL.

The chain recombines TRBV7-9 with TRBJ2-3, with 9 positions matching TRBD2. Trimming took 3 bases from V and 5 from J; bases not matched to a gene: 15. Germline CDR1 and CDR2: SEHNR and FQNEAQ (reference sequence). This CDR3 is built from 18 residues. The CDR3 loop reads CASSLEAIAGELLDTQYF. CDR3 bases: TGTGCCAGCAGCTTGGAGGCGATAGCGGGAGAGCTCTTAGATACGCAGTATTTT.

The J gene is TRBJ2-3, the V gene TRBV6-6, with 11 bases identical to TRBD2. CDR1 MNHNY and CDR2 SVGAGI come from the germline V gene (reference sequence). Germline trimming cut 5 bases from V and 4 bases from J; bases unmatched to any gene: 5. The CDR3 has 15 residues. The CDR3 region has the DNA TGTGCCAGCAGTCTAACTAGCGGGGGCTCAGATACGCAGTATTTT. It codes for CASSLTSGGSDTQYF.

The chain joins TRBV4-2 to TRBJ2-7, with TRBD1 matching over 10 bases. Germline values: CDR1 LGHNA, CDR2 YNFKEQ. V shed 3 bases and J 3 bases; nucleotides not matched to a gene: 5. The length of the CDR3 is 15 residues. CDR3 nucleotides: TGTGCCAGCAGCCAGGGGACAGGGGTTCTCTACGAGCAGTACTTC. This sequence encodes CASSQGTGVLYEQYF.

This chain links TRBV25-1 with TRBJ2-7, with unresolved D. V was pared by 5 bases and J by 4 bases, with 6 bases between. CDR3 length: 11 residues. From germline, CDR1 is MGHDK and CDR2 SYGVNS. The CDR3 DNA reads as TGTGCCAGCAGTCACGGGTACGAGCAGTACTTC. Protein product: CASSHGYEQYF.

CDR3 residues: CASSVGPSGFNEQFF. The DNA of the CDR3 is TGTGCCAGCAGCGTAGGGCCTAGCGGCTTCAATGAGCAGTTCTTC. V is TRBV9 and J is TRBJ2-1; 7 bases line up with TRBD2. Germline-derived CDR1 and CDR2 are SGDLS and YYNGEE. The CDR3 is 15 residues long. V dropped 0 bases and J dropped 6; count of bases not matched to a gene: 6.

The chain has TRBV5-4 and TRBJ2-1; D gene uncertain. Looked up from germline, CDR1 is SGHNT and CDR2 is YYREEE (reference sequence). The V and J ends lost 2 bases and 1 base respectively, with 7 bases between them. This CDR3 spans 14 amino acids. The CDR3 bases are TGTGCCAGCAGCTTTGACTCTTCCTACAATGAGCAGTTCTTC. Translated: CASSFDSSYNEQFF.